This T cell receptor beta chain stems from a study of blood T cell repertoires in COVID-19. Study overall: Spain, Italy and the United States supplied samples that represented acute and convalescent COVID-19. PBMCs, B-cell-depleted T cells, or T cells were the source of the cDNA or gDNA that made up the material.

Germline lookup yields CDR1 KGHSH and CDR2 LQKENI. V was clipped by 3 bases and J by 3 bases; unmatched bases: 1. CDR3 length equals 14 residues. In the source study's methods: Estimated nucleated cell counts came from reference gene primer amplification. Some clones are missing from TCRdb's copy, which holds only in-frame ones; the method was immunoSEQ multiplex PCR. D and trimming come from the DNA, and the V and J calls and clone size come from that table. The data hold some 100,000 clones, with 83% observed a single time. This clonotype originated in a woman aged 55-69 years with acute or convalescent COVID-19. The rearrangement links TRBV18 to TRBJ1-5, with 8 bases identical to TRBD1. Source material: peripheral blood. The CDR3 region has the DNA TGTGCCAGCTCACCGGACAGGGCCAATCAGCCCCAGCATTTT. Amino acid sequence: CASSPDRANQPQHF. Full variable domain (outside the CDR3, taken from reference TRBV18 and TRBJ1-5): NAGVMQNPRHLVRRRGQEARLRCSPMKGHSHVYWYRQLPEEGLKFMVYLQKENIIDESGMPKERFSAEFPKEGPSILRIQQVVRGDSAAYFCASSPDRANQPQHFGDGTRLSIL.